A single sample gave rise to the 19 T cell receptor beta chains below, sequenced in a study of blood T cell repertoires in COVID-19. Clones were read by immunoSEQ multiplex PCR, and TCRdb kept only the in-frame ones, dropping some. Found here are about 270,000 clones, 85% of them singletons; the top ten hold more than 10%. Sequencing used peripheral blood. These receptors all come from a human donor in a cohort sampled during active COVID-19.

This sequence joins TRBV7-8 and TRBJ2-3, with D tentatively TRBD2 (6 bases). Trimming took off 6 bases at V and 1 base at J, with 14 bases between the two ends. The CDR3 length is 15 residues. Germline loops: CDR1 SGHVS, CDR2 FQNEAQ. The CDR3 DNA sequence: TGTGCCAGCAGGACGGAGGGCCGGGGCACAGATACGCAGTATTTT. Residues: CASRTEGRGTDTQYF.

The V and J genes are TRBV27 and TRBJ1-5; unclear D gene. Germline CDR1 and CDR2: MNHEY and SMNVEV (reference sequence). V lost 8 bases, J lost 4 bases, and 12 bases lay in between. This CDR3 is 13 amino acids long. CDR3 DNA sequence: TGTGCCAGCGCCAGGAAAATAAATCAGCCCCAGCATTTT. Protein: CASARKINQPQHF.

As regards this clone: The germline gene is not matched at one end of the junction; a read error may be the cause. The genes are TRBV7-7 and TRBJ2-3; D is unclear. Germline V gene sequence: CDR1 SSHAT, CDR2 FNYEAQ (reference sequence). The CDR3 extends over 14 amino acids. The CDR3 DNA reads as TGTGCTAGCAGTCCCGGTCCTGGCACAGATACGCAGTATTTT. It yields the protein CASSPGPGTDTQYF.

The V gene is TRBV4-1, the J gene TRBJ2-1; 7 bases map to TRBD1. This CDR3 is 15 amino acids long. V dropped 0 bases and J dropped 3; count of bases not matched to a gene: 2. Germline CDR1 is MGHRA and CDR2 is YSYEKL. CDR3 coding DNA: TGCGCCAGCAGCCAAGAGGACAGGCTCTACAATGAGCAGTTCTTC. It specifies CASSQEDRLYNEQFF.

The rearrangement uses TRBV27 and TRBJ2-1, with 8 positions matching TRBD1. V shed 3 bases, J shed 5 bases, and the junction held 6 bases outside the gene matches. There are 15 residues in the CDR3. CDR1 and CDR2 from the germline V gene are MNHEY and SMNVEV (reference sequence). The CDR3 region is CASSFGQGGHNEQFF. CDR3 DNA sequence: TGTGCCAGCAGTTTCGGACAGGGAGGACACAATGAGCAGTTCTTC.

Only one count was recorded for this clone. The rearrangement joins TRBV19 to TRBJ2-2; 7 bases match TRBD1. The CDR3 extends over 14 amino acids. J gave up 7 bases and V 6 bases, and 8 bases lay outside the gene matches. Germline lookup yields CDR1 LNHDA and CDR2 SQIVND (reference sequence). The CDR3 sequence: CASRGQSAGGELFF. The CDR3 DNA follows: TGTGCCAGTAGGGGACAGAGCGCAGGCGGGGAGCTGTTTTTT.

The CDR3, as DNA: TGTGCCAGCAGCTCAGGACAGGGCCCAGCTTTCTTT. Its translation: CASSSGQGPAFF. The chain uses TRBV7-9 and TRBJ1-1, with TRBD1 matching over 8 bases. Germline loops: CDR1 SEHNR, CDR2 FQNEAQ (reference sequence). Trimming cost V 4 bases and J 10 bases; bases outside gene matches: 5. This CDR3 has 12 residues. Drawing the rest from reference TRBV7-9 and TRBJ1-1, the complete variable domain is DTGVSQNPRHKITKRGQNVTFRCDPISEHNRLYWYRQTLGQGPEFLTYFQNEAQLEKSRLLSDRFSAERPKGSFSTLEIQRTEQGDSAMYLCASSSGQGPAFFGQGTRLTVV.

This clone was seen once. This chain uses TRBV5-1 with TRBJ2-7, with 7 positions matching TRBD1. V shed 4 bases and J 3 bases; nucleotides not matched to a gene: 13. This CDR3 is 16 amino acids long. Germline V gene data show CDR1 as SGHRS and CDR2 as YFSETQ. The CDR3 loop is CASSRGLTGPIYEQYF. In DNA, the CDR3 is TGCGCCAGCAGCCGAGGGTTGACAGGGCCTATCTACGAGCAGTACTTC.

DNA for the CDR3: TGTGCCAGCAGCCGGGACAGGGGTCCGGACGAGCAGTACTTC. This encodes CASSRDRGPDEQYF. V usage is TRBV6-6 and J usage is TRBJ2-7; 10 bases match TRBD1. The V segment lost 6 bases and the J segment 5 bases; nucleotides outside the gene matches: 7. Germline lookup yields CDR1 MNHNY and CDR2 SVGAGI (reference sequence). This CDR3 has 14 amino acids.

CDR3 protein: CASSLFLAGADTGELFF. In nucleotides, the CDR3 is TGCGCCAGCAGCTTGTTTTTAGCGGGAGCGGACACCGGGGAGCTGTTTTTT. The gene calls are TRBV5-1 and TRBJ2-2, with 9 bases fitting TRBD2. With V trimmed by 1 base and J by 3 bases, 7 bases remained unmatched. Per the germline V gene, CDR1 is SGHRS and CDR2 is YFSETQ. This CDR3 comprises 17 residues.

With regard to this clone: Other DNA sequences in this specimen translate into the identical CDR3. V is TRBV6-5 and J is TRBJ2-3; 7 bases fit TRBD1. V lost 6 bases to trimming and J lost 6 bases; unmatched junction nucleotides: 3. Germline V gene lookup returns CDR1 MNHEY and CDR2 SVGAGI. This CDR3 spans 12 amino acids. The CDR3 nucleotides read TGTGCCAGCAGAACAGGGGTGGATACGCAGTATTTT. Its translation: CASRTGVDTQYF.

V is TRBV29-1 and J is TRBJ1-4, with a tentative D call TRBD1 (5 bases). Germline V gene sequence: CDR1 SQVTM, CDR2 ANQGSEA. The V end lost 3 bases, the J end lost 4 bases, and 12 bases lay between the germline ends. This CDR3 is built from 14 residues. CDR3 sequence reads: CSVDDGARNEKLFF. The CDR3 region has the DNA TGCAGCGTTGACGATGGGGCCCGTAATGAAAAACTGTTTTTT.

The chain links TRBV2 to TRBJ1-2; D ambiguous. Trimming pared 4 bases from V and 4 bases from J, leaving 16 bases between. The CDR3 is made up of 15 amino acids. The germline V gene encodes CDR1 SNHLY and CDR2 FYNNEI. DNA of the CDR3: TGTGCCAGCAGTGGAGGAGGGCCTGGCGGCTATGGCTACACCTTC. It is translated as CASSGGGPGGYGYTF. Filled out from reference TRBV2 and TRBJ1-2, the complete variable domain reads EPEVTQTPSHQVTQMGQEVILRCVPISNHLYFYWYRQILGQKVEFLVSFYNNEISEKSEIFDDQFSVERPDGSNFTLKIRSTKLEDSAMYFCASSGGGPGGYGYTFGSGTRLTVV.

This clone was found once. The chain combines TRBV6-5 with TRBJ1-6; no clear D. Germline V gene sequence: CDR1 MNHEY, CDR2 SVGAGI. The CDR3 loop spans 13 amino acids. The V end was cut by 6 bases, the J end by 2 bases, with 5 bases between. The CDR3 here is CASRAAYNSPLHF. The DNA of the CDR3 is TGTGCCAGCAGGGCCGCCTATAATTCACCCCTCCACTTT.

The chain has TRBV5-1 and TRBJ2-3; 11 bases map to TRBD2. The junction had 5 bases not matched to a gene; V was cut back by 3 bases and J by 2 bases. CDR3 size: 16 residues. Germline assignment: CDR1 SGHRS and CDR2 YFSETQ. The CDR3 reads CASSSGLAEDTDTQYF. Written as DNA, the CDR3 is TGCGCCAGCAGCTCGGGACTAGCGGAGGACACAGATACGCAGTATTTT.

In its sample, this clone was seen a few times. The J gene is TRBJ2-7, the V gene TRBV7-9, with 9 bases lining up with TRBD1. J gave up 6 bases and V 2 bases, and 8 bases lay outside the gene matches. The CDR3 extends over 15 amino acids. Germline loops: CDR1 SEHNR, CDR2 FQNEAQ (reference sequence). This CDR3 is CASSLRSGTGSEQYF. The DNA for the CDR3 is TGTGCCAGCAGCTTAAGGTCCGGGACAGGGTCCGAGCAGTACTTC.

This CDR3 is CASSQGTGAPYEQYF. As DNA, the CDR3 is TGTGCCAGCAGCCAGGGGACAGGGGCCCCATACGAGCAGTACTTC. This sequence joins TRBV5-4 and TRBJ2-7; TRBD1 matches 10 bases. Germline-derived CDR1 and CDR2 are SGHNT and YYREEE (reference sequence). The CDR3 length is 15 residues. Trimming took 4 bases from V and 4 from J; bases not matched to a gene: 8.

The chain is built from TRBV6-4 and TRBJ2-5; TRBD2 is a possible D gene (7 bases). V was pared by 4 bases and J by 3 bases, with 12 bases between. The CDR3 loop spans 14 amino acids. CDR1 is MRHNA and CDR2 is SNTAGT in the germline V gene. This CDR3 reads CASSAGAGEETQYF. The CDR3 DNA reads TGTGCCAGCAGTGCAGGGGCGGGAGAAGAGACCCAGTACTTC.

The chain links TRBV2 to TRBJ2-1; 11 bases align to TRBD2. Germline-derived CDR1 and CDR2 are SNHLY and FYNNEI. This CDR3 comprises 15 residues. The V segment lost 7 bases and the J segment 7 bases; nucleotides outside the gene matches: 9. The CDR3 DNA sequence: TGTGCCAGCAAGGATAGCGGGAGGGCCGTAAATGAGCAGTTCTTC. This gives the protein CASKDSGRAVNEQFF.